The present T cell receptor beta chain was sequenced within a study of human T cells and chemical hapten exposure. Across the study: The sensitizer, 2% DPC, was used on around 2 cm by around 2 cm of upper inner arm skin. Read at 6 days, the patch tests placed 0.01% DPC on the upper back. Study results and limitations: Expanded TCRs produced significantly more large CDR3 similarity clusters than controls did.

Germline CDR1 is ENHRY and CDR2 is SYGVKD. Trimming removed 0 bases at V and 2 bases at J, with 17 bases between. This CDR3 region has 17 residues. Remarks on this clonotype: Antigen: not known.

Time point defined: pre-sensitization, week 0. Treatment of the sample: therapeutic diphenylcyclopropenone sensitization with weekly scalp DPC. The study's library attached unique molecular identifiers to single cDNA molecules. One entry per CDR3 protein results from TCRdb running MiXCR on the RACE reads. The data show approximately 320,000 distinct CDR3 sequences, with 5.5% seen just once and about 8.7% held by the top ten. Sequenced here: whole blood, sampled in connection with sensitization to the hapten diphenylcyclopropenone (DPC). The chain carries TRBV10-3 and TRBJ2-7; D gene unclear. The receptor comes from a woman in her late teens or twenties with alopecia areata. Some clones in this sample may be carry-over from other donors' samples. The CDR3 nucleotides read TGTGCCATCAGTGAGTCGCCCCGGGTGGGCAGAACCTACGAGCAGTACTTC. Translating it yields CAISESPRVGRTYEQYF.